Presented here are 5 T cell receptor beta chains from one specimen sequenced in a study of cytomegalovirus exposure and HLA in healthy donors (dated by TCRdb to 2016 to 2017). The protocol used for the library was the immunoSEQ multiplex PCR assay. The multiplex PCR relied on a mix of 60 forward primers for TCR Vbeta segments and 13 reverse primers for TCR Jbeta segments. TCRdb obtained this table from immuneACCESS and retained in-frame rearrangements with V and J assigned. These tables miss some clones; where compared with another copy, unresolved V genes account for less than half of the shortfall, and the remainder is unexplained. Present in this sample are around 40,000 clones, about 72% of which were seen just once. In total, the top ten clones hold approximately 1.4% of the sample. Sequences were obtained from PBMCs. The origin of the receptors is a man younger than 40 in good health and CMV-seronegative.

This chain uses TRBV13 with TRBJ2-5; TRBD2 matches 7 bases. Germline lookup yields CDR1 PRHDT and CDR2 FYEKMQ (reference sequence). The CDR3 spans 16 residues. The J segment lost 1 base and the V segment lost 4 bases, leaving 9 bases of the junction unmatched. CDR3 sequence reads: CASSSYKGTIQETQYF. CDR3 in DNA: TGTGCCAGCAGCTCGTATAAGGGGACTATCCAAGAGACCCAGTACTTC.

This clone was observed a handful of times. At one end the junction does not follow the germline gene, possibly because of a read error. This chain's CDR3 is CSSSLGAGLSSGNTIYF. The CDR3 bases are TGTTCCAGCAGCTTAGGGGCAGGACTTAGCTCTGGAAACACCATATATTTT. This sequence joins TRBV7-9 and TRBJ1-3; D is possibly TRBD1 (5 bases). Per germline, CDR1 SEHNR and CDR2 FQNEAQ (reference sequence). This CDR3 region has 17 residues.

V is TRBV11-2 and J is TRBJ2-3; D is perhaps TRBD1 (5 bases). V lost 2 bases, J lost 7 bases, and 10 bases lay in between. There are 13 residues in the CDR3. The germline gives CDR1 SGHAT, CDR2 FQNNGV. CDR3 in amino acids: CASSLRAGYTQYF. The CDR3 DNA is TGTGCCAGCAGCTTACGAGCAGGGTATACGCAGTATTTT. Variable domain in full (rest from reference TRBV11-2 and TRBJ2-3): EAGVAQSPRYKIIEKRQSVAFWCNPISGHATLYWYQQILGQGPKLLIQFQNNGVVDDSQLPKDRFSAERLKGVDSTLKIQPAKLEDSAVYLCASSLRAGYTQYFGPGTRLTVL.

The V call is TRBV11-3, the J call TRBJ2-2; 9 bases fit TRBD2. V dropped 4 bases and J dropped 4; count of bases not matched to a gene: 7. The germline V gene encodes CDR1 SGHNT and CDR2 YENEEA. This CDR3 has 16 residues. The DNA for the CDR3 is TGTGCCAGCAGCTCCAATAGCGGGAGAGGCACCGGGGAGCTGTTTTTT. Translating it yields CASSSNSGRGTGELFF.

The chain is built from TRBV28 and TRBJ2-1, with D possibly TRBD2 on 6 matching bases. This CDR3 is built from 14 residues. Germline V gene sequence: CDR1 MDHEN, CDR2 SYDVKM. Trimming pared 3 bases from V and 7 bases from J, leaving 13 bases between. Here the CDR3 reads CASSFPGVRNEQFF. For the CDR3, the DNA is TGTGCCAGCAGTTTCCCGGGGGTCAGGAATGAGCAGTTCTTC. The whole variable domain, remainder taken from reference TRBV28 and TRBJ2-1, is DVKVTQSSRYLVKRTGEKVFLECVQDMDHENMFWYRQDPGLGLRLIYFSYDVKMKEKGDIPEGYSVSREKKERFSLILESASTNQTSMYLCASSFPGVRNEQFFGPGTRLTVL.